The entry that follows covers one T cell receptor beta chain sequence. The antigen is not known. V was cut by 4 bases and J by 4 bases, with 16 bases left in between. Per germline, CDR1 GTSNPN and CDR2 SVGIG (reference sequence). The length of the CDR3 is 14 residues. This record belongs to a study of early stage breast cancer tumors. Each sample had two DNA replicates, 0.45 to 0.65 ug blood or roughly 1.4 ug tissue. Using immunoSEQ multiplex PCR, the repertoire was profiled, and TCRdb retains in-frame clones only, with some absent. The data show roughly 30,000 clones, roughly 81% seen once. Notes on the study in general: Commonly generated sequences made up most enriched TCRB sequences shared between patients.

The sequenced material came from blood. The V gene is TRBV30, the J gene TRBJ1-2; unclear D gene. This clonotype was sampled from a person between 50 and 60 years old with breast cancer. Written as DNA, the CDR3 is TGTGCCTGGAACCCAGGCCCAAGTTCCTATGGCTACACCTTC. It encodes CAWNPGPSSYGYTF. The full variable domain, in which reference TRBV30 and TRBJ1-2 provide the parts outside the CDR3, is SQTIHQWPATLVQPVGSPLSLECTVEGTSNPNLYWYRQAAGRGLQLLFYSVGIGQISSEVPQNLSASRPQDRQFILSSKKLLLSDSGFYLCAWNPGPSSYGYTFGSGTRLTVV.